This TCR beta chain derives from a study of T-cell memory formation after mild COVID-19 (dated by TCRdb to 2020 to 2023). As for the study more broadly: TCR sequence clusters from the two donors were found to be largely donor specific. Longitudinal TCRalpha and TCRbeta repertoire sequencing tracked T-cell clones expanding and contracting after mild COVID-19 in two donors. The cohort comprised two young, previously healthy adult volunteers, one female and one male. The paper's findings and limits, for the study overall: Some responding clones were found in pre-infection memory, which suggests that pre-existing cross-reactive memory T cells took part in the SARS-CoV-2 response. SARS-CoV-2 specificity was not confirmed for the second-wave clones peaking on day 37. Contracting CD4+ clones were found mainly in CM and EM memory subsets, while CD8+ clones were enriched in EMRA. Balanced CD4/CD8 phenotypes were observed for clones contracting from day 15 to 85, whereas a bias towards CD4+ was observed for a second wave of clones expanding from day 15 to 37. Only a couple of mild cases were covered in the study, and larger cohorts including severe cases with pre-infection samples were considered necessary.

The sample holds a few counts of this clonotype. Which antigen it targets is not known. The sample holds no much larger clone one base away, and base qualities are not on file. Trimming takes 1 base from V and 0 bases from J, and the germline ends sit 6 bases apart. CDR1 and CDR2, per the germline V gene, are MNHEY and SVGAGI. CDR3 length: 14 amino acids, cysteine to phenylalanine. Just CDR3 DNA is preserved here, 42 bases in frame from base 1. Ficoll-Paque density gradient centrifugation was the method used to isolate PBMCs. The instrument was an Illumina NovaSeq 6000. TCRalpha and TCRbeta cDNA libraries were built by 5'RACE with constant-segment primers, adding sample barcodes and unique molecular identifiers. Trizol reagent was used to extract RNA from every sample. Libraries were amplified in two PCR steps, with a second sample barcode and Illumina TruSeq adapters added in the second step. Sequencing of libraries was performed on an Illumina NovaSeq with 2 x 150 bp paired-end reads. As for the original processing: Reads were demultiplexed and collapsed into UMI-guided consensus sequences with migec v1.2.7. With mixcr v2.1.11, UMI consensuses were aligned to TRA and TRB V and J templates and assembled into clonotypes. Clonotypes were classified as expanded or contracted when called significant by both edgeR and NoisET, with noise models trained on biological replicates. For edgeR calls, a false discovery rate-adjusted p below 0.01 and a log2 fold-change threshold of 1 were applied. As an exploratory analysis of dynamics, max-normalized trajectories of the 1000 most abundant clonotypes were examined with PCA combined with hierarchical clustering. Separately sequenced CD4+ and CD8+ repertoires were used to assign the CD4 or CD8 phenotype of responding clones. Through fastp at Q25 and MiXCR, TCRdb rebuilt clones from the public reads, retaining in-frame beta chains. Each entry merges the rows of one CDR3 protein and shows their most common DNA and genes. The authors' filters were not applied to this entry. Counted in this sample were about 190,000 distinct CDR3 sequences; about 10% of them appeared once. The biggest ten clones account for approximately 2.8% of the sample.

The sample comprised PBMCs or a T cell subset sorted from them (not recorded which). The rearranged segments are TRBV6-5 and TRBJ1-2; the D gene is unclear. This TCR was sampled from a man between 18 and 35 years old who had mild COVID-19 (a few samples of this study predate the infection). The sample titles of this study are shuffled in the database, so cell type and time point are left out; the donor was told from shared clones. The CDR3 reads CASSYLSANYGYTF. DNA sequence: TGTGCCAGCAGTTACTTGTCAGCTAACTATGGCTACACCTTC.